This T cell receptor (beta chain) appears in the sequencing data of a study of post-analysis software for immune sequencing data. For the study at large: Progressive-relapsing, secondary progressive and relapsing-remitting multiple sclerosis were among the disease courses included. Study-wide results and caveats: Higher frequency in patients than in controls was seen for about five TRBV segments, with TRBV5-6, TRBV5-1 and TRBV20-1 among them.

Germline assignment: CDR1 SQVTM and CDR2 ANQGSEA. This CDR3 is built from 15 residues. With regard to this clonotype: The antigen remains unidentified. At one end, the junction sequence differs from germline, possibly due to a read error.

Unique molecular identifiers were carried by the TCR beta cDNA libraries. Input amounts of roughly 0.85 to 10 million T cells were used. These gave 500,000 or so cDNA molecules, so each molecule approximated one T cell. Using its own MiXCR run on the PCR reads, TCRdb lists one record per CDR3 protein. The sample holds approximately 150,000 distinct CDR3 sequences, around 30% seen once. The sequencing sample was made of blood. This chain uses TRBV29-1 with TRBJ2-7; 7 nucleotides match TRBD2. This TCR derives from a girl between 5 and 17 years old with multiple sclerosis. For the CDR3, the DNA is TGCAGCGTTGAAATACTATCGGGAGGACCGTACGGGCAGTACTTC. Its translation is CSVEILSGGPYGQYF.